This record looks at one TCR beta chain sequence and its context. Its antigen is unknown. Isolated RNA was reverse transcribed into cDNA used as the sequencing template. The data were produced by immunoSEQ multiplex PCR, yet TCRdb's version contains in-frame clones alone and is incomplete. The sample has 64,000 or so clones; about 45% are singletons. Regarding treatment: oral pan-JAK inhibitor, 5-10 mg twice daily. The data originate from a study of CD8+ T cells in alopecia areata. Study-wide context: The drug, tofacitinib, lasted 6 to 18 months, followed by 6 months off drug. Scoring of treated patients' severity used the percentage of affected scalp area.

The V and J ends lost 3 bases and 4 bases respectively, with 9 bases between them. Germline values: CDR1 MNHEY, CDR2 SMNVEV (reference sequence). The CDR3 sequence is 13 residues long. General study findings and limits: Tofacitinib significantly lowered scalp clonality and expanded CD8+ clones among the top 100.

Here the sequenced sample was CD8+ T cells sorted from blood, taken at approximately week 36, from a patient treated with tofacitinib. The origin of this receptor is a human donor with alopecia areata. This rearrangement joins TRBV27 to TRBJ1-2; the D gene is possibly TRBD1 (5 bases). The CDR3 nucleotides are TGTGCCAGCAGTTTCGGGGGAGGCTATGGCTACACCTTC. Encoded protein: CASSFGGGYGYTF.